The sequence of this T cell receptor beta chain was determined in a study of blood T cell repertoires in COVID-19. Study summary: Samples came from the United States, Italy and Spain, spanning acute and convalescent COVID-19. PBMCs, B-cell-depleted T cells, or T cells provided the cDNA or gDNA that made up the material.

Per the study methods: Reference gene primer amplification yielded estimated nucleated cell counts. Clones were sequenced by immunoSEQ multiplex PCR, and TCRdb holds only the in-frame ones, with some missing. Clonal size and the V and J genes are those of that table, whereas D and trimming came from the DNA. Among 150,000 or so clones, 80% to 85% were seen once, and the ten largest hold 13% to 15%. The CDR3 spans 14 residues. Germline V gene data show CDR1 as SGHKS and CDR2 as YYEKEE (reference sequence). Trimming removed 2 bases from V and 7 bases from J, with 16 bases in between. V and J are TRBV5-5 and TRBJ2-7; perhaps TRBD1 as D (6 bases). The sequence derives from a man in his late teens or twenties with active or convalescent COVID-19. Sequenced: peripheral blood. Here the CDR3 reads CASSLETGWREQYF. The DNA for the CDR3 is TGTGCCAGCAGCTTAGAAACAGGGTGGCGAGAGCAGTACTTC.